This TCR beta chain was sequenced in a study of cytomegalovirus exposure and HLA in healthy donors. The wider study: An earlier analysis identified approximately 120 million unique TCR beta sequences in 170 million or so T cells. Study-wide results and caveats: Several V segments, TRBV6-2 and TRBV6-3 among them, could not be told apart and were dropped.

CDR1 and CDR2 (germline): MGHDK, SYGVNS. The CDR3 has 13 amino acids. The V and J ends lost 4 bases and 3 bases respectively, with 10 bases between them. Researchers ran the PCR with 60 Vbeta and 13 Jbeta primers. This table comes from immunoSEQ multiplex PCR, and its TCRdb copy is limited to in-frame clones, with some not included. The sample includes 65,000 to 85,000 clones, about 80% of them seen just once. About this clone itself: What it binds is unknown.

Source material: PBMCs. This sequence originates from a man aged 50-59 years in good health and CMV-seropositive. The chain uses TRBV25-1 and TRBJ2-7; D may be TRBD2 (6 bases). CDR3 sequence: CASSAGLFYEQYF. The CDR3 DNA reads TGTGCCAGCAGTGCGGGACTTTTCTACGAGCAGTACTTC.